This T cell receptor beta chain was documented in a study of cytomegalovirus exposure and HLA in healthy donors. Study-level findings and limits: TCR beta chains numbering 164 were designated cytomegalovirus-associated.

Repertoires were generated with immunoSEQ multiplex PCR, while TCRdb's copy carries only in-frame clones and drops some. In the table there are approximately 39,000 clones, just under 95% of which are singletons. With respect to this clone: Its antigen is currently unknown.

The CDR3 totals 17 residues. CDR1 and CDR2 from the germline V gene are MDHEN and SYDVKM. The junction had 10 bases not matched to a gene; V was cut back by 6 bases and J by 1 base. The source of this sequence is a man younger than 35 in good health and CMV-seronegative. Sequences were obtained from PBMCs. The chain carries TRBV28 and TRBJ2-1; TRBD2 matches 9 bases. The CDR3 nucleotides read TGTGCCAGCAGCCCGTATAGCGGGAGAAGTTCCTACAATGAGCAGTTCTTC. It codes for CASSPYSGRSSYNEQFF.